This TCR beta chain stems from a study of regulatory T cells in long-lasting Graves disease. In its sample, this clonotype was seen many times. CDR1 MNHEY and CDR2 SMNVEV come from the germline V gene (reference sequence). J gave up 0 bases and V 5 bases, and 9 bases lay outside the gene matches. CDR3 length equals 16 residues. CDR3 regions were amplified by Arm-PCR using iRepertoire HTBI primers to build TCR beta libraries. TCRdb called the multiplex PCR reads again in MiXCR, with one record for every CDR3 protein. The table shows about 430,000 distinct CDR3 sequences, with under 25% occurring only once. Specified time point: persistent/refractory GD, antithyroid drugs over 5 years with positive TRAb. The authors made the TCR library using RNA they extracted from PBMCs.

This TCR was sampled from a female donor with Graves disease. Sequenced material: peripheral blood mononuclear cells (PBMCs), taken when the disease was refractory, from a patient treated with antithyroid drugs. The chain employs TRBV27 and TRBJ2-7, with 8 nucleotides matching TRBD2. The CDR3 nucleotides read TGTGCCAGCAGTCCCTCTAGCGGGTGGACCTCCTACGAGCAGTACTTC. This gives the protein CASSPSSGWTSYEQYF.